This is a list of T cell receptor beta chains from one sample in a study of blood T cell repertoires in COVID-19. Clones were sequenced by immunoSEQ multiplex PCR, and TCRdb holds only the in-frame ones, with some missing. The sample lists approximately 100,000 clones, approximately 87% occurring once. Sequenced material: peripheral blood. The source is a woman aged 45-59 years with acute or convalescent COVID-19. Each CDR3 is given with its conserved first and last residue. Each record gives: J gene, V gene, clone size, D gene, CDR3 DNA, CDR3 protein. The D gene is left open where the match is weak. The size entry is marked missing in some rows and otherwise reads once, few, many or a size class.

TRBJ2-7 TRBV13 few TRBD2 TGTGCCAGCAGCTTAAGCGGGGGGAAATACTCCTACGAGCAGTACTTC CASSLSGGKYSYEQYF
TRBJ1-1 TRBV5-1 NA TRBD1 TGCGCCAGCAGCATTCAGACAGGGGGGACGGTGGAAGCTTTCTTT CASSIQTGGTVEAFF
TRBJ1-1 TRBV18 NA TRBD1 TGTGCCAGCTCACCGCTGGGACAGGGGGCGAGGACTGAAGCTTTCTTT CASSPLGQGARTEAFF
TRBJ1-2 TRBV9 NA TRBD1 TGTGCCAGCAGCGCTTCCCCCGGGACAGCGGATGGCTACACCTTC CASSASPGTADGYTF
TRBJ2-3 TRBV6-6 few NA TGTTCTGCGGGAAGGGAGTATTTT CSAGREYF
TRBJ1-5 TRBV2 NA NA TGTGCCAGCAGCTCCGAACAGGGCATGAGCAATCAGCCCCAGCATTTT CASSSEQGMSNQPQHF
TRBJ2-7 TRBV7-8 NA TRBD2 TGTGCCAGCAGCCCTCGACTAGCCCCCTACGAGCAGTACTTC CASSPRLAPYEQYF
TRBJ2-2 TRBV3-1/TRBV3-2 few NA TGTGCCAGCAGCCAAAATGGAGCCACCGGGGAGCTGTTTTTT CASSQNGATGELFF
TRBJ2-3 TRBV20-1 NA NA TGCAGTGCTAATGAGCGGCTCACAGATACGCAGTATTTT CSANERLTDTQYF
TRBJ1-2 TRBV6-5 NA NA TGTGCCAGCAGAGTAGCTAACTATGGCTACACCTTC CASRVANYGYTF
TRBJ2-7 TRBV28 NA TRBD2 TGTGCCAGCAGTTTGCGGGAGGAGCAGTACTTC CASSLREEQYF
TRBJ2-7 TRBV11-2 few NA TGTGCCAGCAGCTCCGGACAGAGAGGGCAGTACTTC CASSSGQRGQYF
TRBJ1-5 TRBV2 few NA TGTGCCAGCAGTTCCGACAGGAGCTATCAGCCCCAGCATTTT CASSSDRSYQPQHF
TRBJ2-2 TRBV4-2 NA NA TGTGCCAGCAGCCAAGATGAAACACCCACCGGGGAGCTGTTTTTT CASSQDETPTGELFF
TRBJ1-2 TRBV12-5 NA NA TGTGCTAGTGGTTCGTCCGGCGGTGGCTACACCTTC CASGSSGGGYTF
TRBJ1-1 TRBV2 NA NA TGTGCCAGCAACCGGTTGAACACTGAAGCTTTCTTT CASNRLNTEAFF
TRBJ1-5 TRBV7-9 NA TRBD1 TGTGCCAGCAGCTCTGGGCGGCAGGGGGCGCCAGGCAATCAGCCCCAGCATTTT CASSSGRQGAPGNQPQHF
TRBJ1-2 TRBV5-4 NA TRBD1 TGTGCCAGCAGCTTGGGGACAGGGGAGCCTTATGGCTACACCTTC CASSLGTGEPYGYTF
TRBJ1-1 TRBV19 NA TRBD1 TGTGCCAGTAGTCTAGACAGGGGTACTGAAGCTTTCTTT CASSLDRGTEAFF
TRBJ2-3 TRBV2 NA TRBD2 TGTGCCAGCATGGGAGGGGATACGCAGTATTTT CASMGGDTQYF
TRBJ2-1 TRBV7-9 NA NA TGTGCCAGCAGCCCCAGGGGTAGCGCCTACAATGAGCAGTTCTTC CASSPRGSAYNEQFF
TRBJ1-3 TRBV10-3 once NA TGTGCCATCACCCCAGCAAACGAAGGGGAAATATATTTT CAITPANEGEIYF
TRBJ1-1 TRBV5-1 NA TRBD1 TGCGCCAGCAGCCTCCGGACAGGGGGCACGAACACTGAAGCTTTCTTT CASSLRTGGTNTEAFF
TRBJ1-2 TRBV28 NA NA TGTGCCGCTACAGGGAACTATGGCTACACCTTC CAATGNYGYTF
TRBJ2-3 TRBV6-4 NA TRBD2 TGTGCCAGCAGTGACTCTAGCGGGGGGAGCACAGATACGCAGTATTTT CASSDSSGGSTDTQYF
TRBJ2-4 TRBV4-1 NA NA TGCGCCAGCAGCCAAGAGCAAGACCACCCCAGGAACATTCAGTACTTC CASSQEQDHPRNIQYF
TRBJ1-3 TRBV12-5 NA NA TGTGCTAGTGCTCGGGGGGGGCCTGCTTTCTCTGGAAACACCATATATTTT CASARGGPAFSGNTIYF
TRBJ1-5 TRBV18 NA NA TGTGCCAGCTCACCTGGACAGAGCAATCAGCCCCAGCATTTT CASSPGQSNQPQHF
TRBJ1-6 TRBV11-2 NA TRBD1 TGTGCCAGCAGCTTAGAGGGGACAGCCCGAGGGACACCCCTCCACTTT CASSLEGTARGTPLHF
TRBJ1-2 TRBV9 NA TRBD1 TGTGCCAGCAGCGTAGGGACAGGGACCTTAAATGGCTACACCTTC CASSVGTGTLNGYTF
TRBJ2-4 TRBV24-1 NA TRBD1 TGTGCCACCAGTGATTCTAGAGCGGGACAGGGGATTTTAGGGAACATTCAGTACTTC CATSDSRAGQGILGNIQYF
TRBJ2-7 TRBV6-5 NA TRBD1 TGTGCCAGCAGCCACAAGACAGGGAGTACGGACGAGCAGTACTTC CASSHKTGSTDEQYF
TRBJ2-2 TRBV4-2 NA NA TGTGCCAGCAGCCCTAAGTGGACACCCCTGAACACCGGGGAGCTGTTTTTT CASSPKWTPLNTGELFF
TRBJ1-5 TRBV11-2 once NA TGTGCCAGCAGCTTCCTGAATCAGCCCCAGCATTTT CASSFLNQPQHF
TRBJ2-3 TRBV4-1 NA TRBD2 TGCGCCAGCAGCCAGACTAGCGGGGGCCCAGATACGCAGTATTTT CASSQTSGGPDTQYF
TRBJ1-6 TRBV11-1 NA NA TGTGCCAGCAGCTTATCCCGTCCGCGGAATTCACCCCTCCACTTT CASSLSRPRNSPLHF
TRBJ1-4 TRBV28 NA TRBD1 TGTGCCAGCAGTTTCGTCCCAGGGACAGCAGTTAATGAAAAACTGTTTTTT CASSFVPGTAVNEKLFF
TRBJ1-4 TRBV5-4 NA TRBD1 TGTGCCAGCAGCGGACAGGGGACTGAAAAACTGTTTTTT CASSGQGTEKLFF
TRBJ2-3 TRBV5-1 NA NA TGCGCCAGCAGCCCTGAGGTGTCACGGGGAACAGATACGCAGTATTTT CASSPEVSRGTDTQYF
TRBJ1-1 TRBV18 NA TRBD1 TGTGCCAGTCTCGACAGGGGGGACACTGAAGCTTTCTTT CASLDRGDTEAFF
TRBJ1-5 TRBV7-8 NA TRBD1 TGTGCCAGCAGCCAATCGTACAGGGGGAGCAATCAGCCCCAGCATTTT CASSQSYRGSNQPQHF
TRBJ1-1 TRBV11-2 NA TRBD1 TGTGCCAGCAGCTTATCTACAGGGGGCACTGAAGCTTTCTTT CASSLSTGGTEAFF
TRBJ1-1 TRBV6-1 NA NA TGTGCCAGCAGTGAAGTATATCGGGAGCGGGAAGCTTTCTTT CASSEVYREREAFF
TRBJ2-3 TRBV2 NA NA TGTGCCAGCAGACCCGGGGGTAGCACAGATACGCAGTATTTT CASRPGGSTDTQYF
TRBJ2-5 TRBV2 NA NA TGTGCCAGCAAGGCCGACTACGGGACCCAGTACTTC CASKADYGTQYF
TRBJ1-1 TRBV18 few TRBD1 TGTGCCAGCTCACTTCACAGGGGAGGAAGGACTGAAGCTTTCTTT CASSLHRGGRTEAFF
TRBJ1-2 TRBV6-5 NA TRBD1 TGTGCCAGCAGGCGACAGGGGATGGGCTACACCTTC CASRRQGMGYTF
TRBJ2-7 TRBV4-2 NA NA TGTGCCAGCAGTAAAGGGAGCTACGAGCAGTACTTC CASSKGSYEQYF
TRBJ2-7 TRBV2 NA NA TGTGCCAGCAGCTCCCAGGGTGACGAGCAGTACTTC CASSSQGDEQYF
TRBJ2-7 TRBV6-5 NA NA TGTGCCAGCAGTCGCACAGGGTTCGAATCCTACGAGCAGTACTTC CASSRTGFESYEQYF
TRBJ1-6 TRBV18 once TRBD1 TGTGCCAGCTCACTTGGGATGGGACAGACAAATTCACCCCTCCACTTT CASSLGMGQTNSPLHF
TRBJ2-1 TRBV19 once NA TGTGCCAGTAGCCGGGACATCCAAGGAAGCTCCTACAATGAGCAGTTCTTC CASSRDIQGSSYNEQFF
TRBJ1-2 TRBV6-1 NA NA TGTGCCAGCAGTGAAAGGGGGGGTGACTATGGCTACACCTTC CASSERGGDYGYTF
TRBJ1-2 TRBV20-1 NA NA TGCAGTGTCTGGCTGAATGGCTACACCTTC CSVWLNGYTF
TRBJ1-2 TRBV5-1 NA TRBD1 TGCGCCAGCAGCCCTGATCCGGGACAGGGTTATGGCTACACCTTC CASSPDPGQGYGYTF
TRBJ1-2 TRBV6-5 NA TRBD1 TGTGCCAGCAGGGCCCCCGGGACAGGGGCACATGGCTACACCTTC CASRAPGTGAHGYTF
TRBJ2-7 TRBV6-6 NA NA TGTGCCAGCAGTCAGCCCTCTTACGAGCAGTACTTC CASSQPSYEQYF